This is a list of T cell receptor beta chains from one sample in a study of T cell responses to AZD1222 COVID-19 vaccine. The table came from immunoSEQ multiplex PCR; TCRdb's copy has only in-frame clones and leaves some out. The sample has roughly 35,000 clones, about four fifths seen once. The starting material was peripheral blood, obtained 28 days after the second AZD1222 dose. The receptor source for this set is an adult who received the AZD1222 COVID-19 vaccine. Each CDR3 is given with its conserved first and last residue. Each record gives: J gene, V gene, D gene, clone size, CDR3 DNA, CDR3 protein. D genes are given only for firm matches. Part of the rows lack a size; the others show once, few, many or a class for expanded clones.

>TRBJ2-2|TRBV10-2|-|-
TGCGCCAGCGGGGGGGACAGAACCGGGGAGCTGTTTTTT
CASGGDRTGELFF
>TRBJ1-5|TRBV27|-|-
TGTGCCAGCAGTTCGTGGGGAGATCAGCCCCAGCATTTT
CASSSWGDQPQHF
>TRBJ1-4|TRBV4-1|-|-
TGCGCCAGCAGCCCCTATCAGCATACTAATGAAAAACTGTTTTTT
CASSPYQHTNEKLFF
>TRBJ1-5|TRBV20-1|-|-
TGCAGTGCCAGTGACGGGAGTCAGCCCCAGCATTTT
CSASDGSQPQHF
>TRBJ1-1|TRBV13|-|-
TGTGCCAGCAGCCGGGGACGGCCGAACACTGAAGCTTTCTTT
CASSRGRPNTEAFF
>TRBJ2-1|TRBV16|TRBD1|-
TGTGCCAGCAGCCAAGCACAGGGGGCCTACAATGAGCAGTTCTTC
CASSQAQGAYNEQFF
>TRBJ1-5|TRBV6-5|-|-
TGTGCCAGCGGCGGACAGAACAATCAGCCCCAGCATTTT
CASGGQNNQPQHF
>TRBJ2-1|TRBV27|TRBD2|-
TGTGCCAGCAGTTCGCCAAGCGGGAGGGCCAATAATGAGCAGTTCTTC
CASSSPSGRANNEQFF
>TRBJ1-4|TRBV2|-|-
TGTGCCAGCAGTGAAGTAGGGGCCCCCAATGAAAAACTGTTTTTT
CASSEVGAPNEKLFF
>TRBJ1-2|TRBV25-1|-|few
TGTGCCAGCAGTGAATATGGTGGGGGCTACACCTTC
CASSEYGGGYTF
>TRBJ1-5|TRBV29-1|-|-
TGCAGCGTTGATCAGGGGATGGATCAGCCCCAGCATTTT
CSVDQGMDQPQHF
>TRBJ2-5|TRBV5-1|-|-
TGCGCCAGCAGCTGGGGACCGGGGGAGACCCAGTACTTC
CASSWGPGETQYF
>TRBJ2-1|TRBV28|TRBD2|few
TGTGCCAGCAGTTTTCTCCCATTCGTAGTCGCCCACGGACTAGCGGGGGGGGGTGAGCAGTTCTTC
CASSFLPFVVAHGLAGGGEQFF
>TRBJ2-1|TRBV4-1|TRBD2|-
TGCGCCAGCAGCCCAGAGGGGCTAGCGGGAGTTTACAATGAGCAGTTCTTC
CASSPEGLAGVYNEQFF
>TRBJ1-2|TRBV9|TRBD1|-
TGTGCCACTCACGCTCAACACGGGACAGGGATTCGAGGAGATACTAACTATGGCTACACCTTC
CATHAQHGTGIRGDTNYGYTF
>TRBJ2-2|TRBV16|TRBD1|once
TGTGCCAGCAGCCAATCAAGGACAGGGGGGACCGGGGAGCTGTTTTTT
CASSQSRTGGTGELFF
>TRBJ1-3|TRBV7-2|TRBD1|once
TGTGCCAGCAGCTTAGCAGGACAGGGACACACCATATATTTT
CASSLAGQGHTIYF
>TRBJ1-5|TRBV6-4|-|-
TGTGCCAGCAGTGATGGCCGGGAAAGGGAGGATCAGCCCCAGCATTTT
CASSDGREREDQPQHF